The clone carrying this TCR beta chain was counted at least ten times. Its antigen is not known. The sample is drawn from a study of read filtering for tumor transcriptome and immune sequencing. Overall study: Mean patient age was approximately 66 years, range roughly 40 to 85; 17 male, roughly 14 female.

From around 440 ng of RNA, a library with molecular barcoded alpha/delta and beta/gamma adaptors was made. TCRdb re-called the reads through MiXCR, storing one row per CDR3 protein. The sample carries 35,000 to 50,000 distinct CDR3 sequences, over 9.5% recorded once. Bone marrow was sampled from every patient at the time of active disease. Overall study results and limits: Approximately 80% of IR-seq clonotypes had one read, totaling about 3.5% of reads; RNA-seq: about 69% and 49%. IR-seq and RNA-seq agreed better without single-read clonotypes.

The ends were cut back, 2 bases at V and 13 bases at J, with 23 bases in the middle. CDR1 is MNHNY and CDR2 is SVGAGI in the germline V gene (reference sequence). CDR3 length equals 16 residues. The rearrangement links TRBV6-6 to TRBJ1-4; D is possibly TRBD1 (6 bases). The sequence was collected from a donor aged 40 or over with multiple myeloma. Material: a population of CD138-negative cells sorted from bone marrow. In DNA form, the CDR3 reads TGTGCCAGCAGTTACCTAGGGACACTTCGGTATGGAGGACTGTTTTTT. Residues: CASSYLGTLRYGGLFF.